These 22 T cell receptor beta chains originate from one sample sequenced in a study of T cell responses to AZD1222 COVID-19 vaccine. Libraries were prepared by immunoSEQ multiplex PCR; TCRdb keeps only in-frame clonotypes and omits some of them. The sample has about 160,000 clones; under 95% are singletons. Material: peripheral blood, obtained 28 days after the second AZD1222 dose. The origin of the receptors is an adult who received the AZD1222 COVID-19 vaccine.

This clone came up once. V is TRBV4-1 and J is TRBJ2-1; D remains unclear. Germline lookup yields CDR1 MGHRA and CDR2 YSYEKL. The CDR3 contains 16 residues. The V and J ends lost 1 base and 0 bases respectively, with 10 bases between them. The CDR3 is CASSQVDLVSYNEQFF. CDR3 nucleotides: TGCGCCAGCAGCCAAGTAGACCTAGTCTCCTACAATGAGCAGTTCTTC.

This clone was picked up one time. V and J are TRBV6-5 and TRBJ2-5, with 10 nucleotides matching TRBD2. Germline V gene sequence: CDR1 MNHEY, CDR2 SVGAGI. J gave up 4 bases and V 8 bases, and 10 bases lay outside the gene matches. CDR3 length: 15 amino acids. This chain's CDR3 is CASESGGASRETQYF. Here the CDR3 DNA reads TGTGCCAGCGAAAGCGGGGGGGCTTCTAGAGAGACCCAGTACTTC.

The V gene is TRBV29-1, the J gene TRBJ1-2, with D maybe TRBD1 (6 bases). Germline values: CDR1 SQVTM, CDR2 ANQGSEA. This CDR3 comprises 14 residues. Trimming stripped 6 bases from V and 2 bases from J, with 16 bases between. CDR3 protein: CSVRGVAHNYGYTF. Here the CDR3 DNA reads TGCAGCGTCAGGGGTGTGGCACACAACTATGGCTACACCTTC. The entire variable domain, with the rest obtained from reference TRBV29-1 and TRBJ1-2, is as follows: SAVISQKPSRDICQRGTSLTIQCQVDSQVTMMFWYRQQPGQSLTLIATANQGSEATYESGFVIDKFPISRPNLTFSTLTVSNMSPEDSSIYLCSVRGVAHNYGYTFGSGTRLTVV.

In this sample, this clone turned up a few times. This rearrangement joins TRBV11-2 to TRBJ1-1, with 8 bases aligning to TRBD1. J lost 1 base, V lost 4 bases, and 5 bases had no gene match. The CDR3 is made up of 15 amino acids. Germline CDR1 is SGHAT and CDR2 is FQNNGV. As DNA, the CDR3 is TGTGCCAGCAGCTCCTGGGGACAGGAGAACACTGAAGCTTTCTTT. Residues: CASSSWGQENTEAFF.

The chain combines TRBV10-3 with TRBJ1-1; D is unresolved. V lost 2 bases and J lost 5, with 6 bases in between. This CDR3 has 12 residues. The germline V gene has CDR1 ENHRY and CDR2 SYGVKD. CDR3 nucleotide sequence: TGTGCCATCAGTGAGAGGGAAACTGAAGCTTTCTTT. Protein product: CAISERETEAFF.

The chain has TRBV29-1 and TRBJ1-1; D not certain. Germline V gene lookup returns CDR1 SQVTM and CDR2 ANQGSEA. V lost 6 bases and J 0 bases, leaving 11 bases between the germline ends. The CDR3 extends over 13 amino acids. The CDR3 sequence is CSVRGLLNTEAFF. DNA of the CDR3: TGCAGCGTGAGAGGCCTCTTGAACACTGAAGCTTTCTTT.

V usage is TRBV23-1 and J usage is TRBJ2-7; a weak D match, TRBD1 (5 bases). TRBV23-1 is classed as an ORF, of uncertain function. The germline V and J ends were trimmed by 5 bases and 3 bases, with 17 bases remaining between them. The CDR3 runs to 15 residues. CDR3 protein: CASSETGNNGYEQYF. CDR3 bases: TGCGCCAGCAGTGAAACAGGTAATAACGGCTACGAGCAGTACTTC.

The CDR3 DNA reads as TGTGCCAGCAGCCAAGAGCCGGGACAGGGTTTCAATGAGCAGTTCTTC. Its protein product is CASSQEPGQGFNEQFF. This chain links TRBV2 with TRBJ2-1; TRBD1 matches 9 bases. CDR1 SNHLY and CDR2 FYNNEI come from the germline V gene. V shed 6 bases, J shed 6 bases, and the junction held 12 bases outside the gene matches. The CDR3 has 16 residues.

This chain connects TRBV6-5 to TRBJ1-2; 11 bases map to TRBD1. CDR1 and CDR2 (germline): MNHEY, SVGAGI. CDR3 size: 14 residues. The junction had 7 bases not matched to a gene; V was cut back by 5 bases and J by 8 bases. The chain's CDR3 is CASSTGTGGGGYTF. As DNA, the CDR3 is TGTGCCAGCAGTACCGGGACAGGGGGAGGAGGCTACACCTTC.

CDR3 DNA sequence: TGTGCCAGCAGTGAAGCGGGGCAGGTGGGGAACGAGCAGTACTTC. Translation: CASSEAGQVGNEQYF. This chain links TRBV25-1 with TRBJ2-7; a weak D match, TRBD2 (6 bases). CDR3 length: 15 residues. V lost 2 bases and J 5 bases, leaving 16 bases between the germline ends. CDR1 is MGHDK and CDR2 is SYGVNS in the germline V gene.

V gene TRBV10-3 combines with J gene TRBJ1-1; 7 bases align to TRBD1. CDR1 is ENHRY and CDR2 is SYGVKD in the germline V gene. The CDR3 consists of 14 residues. V lost 2 bases, J lost 4 bases, and 4 bases stayed unmatched. Written as DNA, the CDR3 is TGTGCCATCAGTGAGAGGGCAGGGGGCACTGAAGCTTTCTTT. It codes for CAISERAGGTEAFF.

The V and J genes are TRBV5-1 and TRBJ2-7, with D perhaps matching TRBD1 (6 bases). The CDR3 is 13 residues long. The V end lost 0 bases, the J end lost 5 bases, and 9 bases lay between the germline ends. CDR1 is SGHRS, CDR2 YFSETQ, per germline. This CDR3 is CASSLAGADEQYF. DNA for the CDR3: TGCGCCAGCAGCTTGGCAGGGGCGGACGAGCAGTACTTC.

The chain is built from TRBV19 and TRBJ2-5; tentatively, D is TRBD2 (6 bases). Trimming cost V 7 bases and J 2 bases, with 11 bases left between them. Per the germline V gene, CDR1 is LNHDA and CDR2 is SQIVND (reference sequence). The CDR3 is 13 residues long. CDR3 protein: CASNSGQQETQYF. In DNA form, the CDR3 reads TGTGCCAGTAATAGCGGCCAACAAGAGACCCAGTACTTC.

V and J are TRBV10-3 and TRBJ2-7, with D tentatively TRBD2 (6 bases). Trimming cost V 8 bases and J 0 bases, with 8 bases left between them. There are 12 residues in the CDR3. The germline CDR1 and CDR2 sequences are ENHRY and SYGVKD. CDR3 DNA sequence: TGTGCCATCGGGGGGAACTCCTACGAGCAGTACTTC. This codes for CAIGGNSYEQYF.

V usage is TRBV10-3 and J usage is TRBJ1-5; D gene unclear. The CDR3 is 13 amino acids. Germline V gene data show CDR1 as ENHRY and CDR2 as SYGVKD. V was cut by 6 bases and J by 1 base, with 7 bases left in between. In DNA, the CDR3 is TGTGCCATCAGCTGGGGAAGCAATCAGCCCCAGCATTTT. Translated, it gives CAISWGSNQPQHF.

This chain connects TRBV19 to TRBJ1-6; TRBD1 agrees at 7 bases. This CDR3 region has 15 residues. After removal of 6 bases from V and 3 bases from J, the junction contained 5 bases not matched to a gene. Germline-derived CDR1 and CDR2 are LNHDA and SQIVND (reference sequence). CDR3: CASSERQGYNSPLHF. CDR3 coding DNA: TGTGCCAGTAGCGAAAGACAGGGCTATAATTCACCCCTCCACTTT.

In its sample, this clone was seen once. The V gene is TRBV2, the J gene TRBJ1-1; tentative D call: TRBD1 (6 bases). The CDR3 totals 14 residues. Germline-derived CDR1 and CDR2 are SNHLY and FYNNEI. V was shortened by 1 base and J by 3 bases, with 9 bases between the two germline ends. CDR3 amino acids: CASSEGRGDTEAFF. Written as DNA, the CDR3 is TGTGCCAGCAGTGAAGGCAGGGGTGACACTGAAGCTTTCTTT.

The chain joins TRBV5-1 to TRBJ1-1; D gene ambiguous. Looked up from germline, CDR1 is SGHRS and CDR2 is YFSETQ. The CDR3 consists of 18 residues. Trimming pared 0 bases from V and 1 base from J, leaving 19 bases between. The CDR3 is CASSLAALMAERNTEAFF. DNA for the CDR3: TGCGCCAGCAGCTTGGCGGCGTTAATGGCGGAGAGGAACACTGAAGCTTTCTTT.

The CDR3 sequence: CSVTSTGAYGYTF. The DNA for the CDR3 is TGCAGCGTAACCTCAACAGGGGCCTATGGCTACACCTTC. The chain couples TRBV29-1 to TRBJ1-2, with TRBD1 matching over 7 bases. The CDR3 is 13 residues long. Germline V gene sequence: CDR1 SQVTM, CDR2 ANQGSEA. V lost 6 bases and J lost 4; bases outside the gene matches: 8.

In this sample, this clone turned up once. CDR3 loop: CSASTVGVYEQYF. The CDR3 nucleotides are TGCAGTGCTAGTACAGTTGGGGTCTACGAGCAGTACTTC. The rearrangement joins TRBV20-1 to TRBJ2-7; D not resolved. Germline-derived CDR1 and CDR2 are DFQATT and SNEGSKA (reference sequence). Between the trimmed V and J ends, which lost 3 bases and 3 bases, there was a span of 12 bases. The CDR3 contains 13 residues.

The genes are TRBV5-1 and TRBJ1-2; 8 nucleotides line up with TRBD1. The CDR3 is 13 residues long. Trimming took 4 bases from V and 8 from J; bases not matched to a gene: 7. Germline values: CDR1 SGHRS, CDR2 YFSETQ. This chain's CDR3 is CASSLGQGGGYTF. As DNA, the CDR3 is TGCGCCAGCAGCCTCGGACAGGGTGGCGGCTACACCTTC.

The J gene is TRBJ1-2, the V gene TRBV9; 7 bases are a match to TRBD1. Germline V CDR1 and CDR2: SGDLS, YYNGEE. The CDR3 spans 14 residues. Unmatched junction bases numbered 3, after V lost 0 bases and J lost 4 bases. This CDR3 reads CASSVGDRRYGYTF. The CDR3 nucleotides read TGTGCCAGCAGCGTAGGGGACAGACGCTATGGCTACACCTTC.